This T cell receptor (beta chain) came from a study of identical twins. Using its own MiXCR run on the 5' RACE reads, TCRdb lists one record per CDR3 protein. The profile shows 600,000 to 850,000 distinct CDR3 sequences, about 20% of them singletons. Trimming shortened V by 4 bases and J by 5 bases, and 18 bases separated the two germline ends. The CDR3 totals 15 residues. In germline, CDR1 is SGDLS, CDR2 YYNGEE. This clonotype turned up a few times. The same specimen was also included in a second study, on T cells expressing NK-cell markers.

This chain uses TRBV9 with TRBJ1-1; tentative D call: TRBD1 (5 bases). What was sequenced was PBMCs. This receptor was taken from a woman under 30 in good health. The CDR3 DNA follows: TGTGCCAGCAGCCCGCTGTATGGTTCAGGGACTGAAGCTTTCTTT. Translating it yields CASSPLYGSGTEAFF.